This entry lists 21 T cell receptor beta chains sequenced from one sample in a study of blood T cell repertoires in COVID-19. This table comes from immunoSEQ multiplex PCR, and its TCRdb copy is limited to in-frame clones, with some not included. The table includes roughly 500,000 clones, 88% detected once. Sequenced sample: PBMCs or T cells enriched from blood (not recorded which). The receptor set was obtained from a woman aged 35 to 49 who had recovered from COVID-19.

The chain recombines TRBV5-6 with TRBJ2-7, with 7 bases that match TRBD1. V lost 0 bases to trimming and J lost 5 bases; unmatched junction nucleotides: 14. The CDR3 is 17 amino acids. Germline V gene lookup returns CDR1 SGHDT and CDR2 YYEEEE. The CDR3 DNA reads TGTGCCAGCAGCTTGGCCAGTTTATTAGGGGGCAGTGACGAGCAGTACTTC. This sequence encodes CASSLASLLGGSDEQYF. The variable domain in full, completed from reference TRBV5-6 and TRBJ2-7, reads DAGVTQSPTHLIKTRGQQVTLRCSPKSGHDTVSWYQQALGQGPQFIFQYYEEEERQRGNFPDRFSGHQFPNYSSELNVNALLLGDSALYLCASSLASLLGGSDEQYFGPGTRLTVT.

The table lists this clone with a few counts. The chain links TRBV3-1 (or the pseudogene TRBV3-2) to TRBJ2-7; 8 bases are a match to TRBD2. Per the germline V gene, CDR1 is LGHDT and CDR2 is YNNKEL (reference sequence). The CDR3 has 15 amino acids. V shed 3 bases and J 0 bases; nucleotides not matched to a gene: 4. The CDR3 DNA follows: TGTGCCAGCAGCCAGGGTGCGGGAGGCTCCTACGAGCAGTACTTC. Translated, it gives CASSQGAGGSYEQYF.

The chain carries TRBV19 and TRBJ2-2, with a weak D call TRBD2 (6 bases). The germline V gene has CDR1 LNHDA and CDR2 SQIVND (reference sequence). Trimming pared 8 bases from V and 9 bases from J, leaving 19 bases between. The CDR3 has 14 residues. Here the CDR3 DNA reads TGTGCCAGTGGGGGAGGAATGTGGAGCCGGGAGCTGTTTTTT. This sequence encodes CASGGGMWSRELFF.

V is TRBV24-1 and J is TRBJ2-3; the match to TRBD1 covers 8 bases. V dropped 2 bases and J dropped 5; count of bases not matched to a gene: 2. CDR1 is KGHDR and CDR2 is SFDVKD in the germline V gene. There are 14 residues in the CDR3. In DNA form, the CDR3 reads TGTGCCACCAGTGATTACGACAGGGGAGATACGCAGTATTTT. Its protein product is CATSDYDRGDTQYF.

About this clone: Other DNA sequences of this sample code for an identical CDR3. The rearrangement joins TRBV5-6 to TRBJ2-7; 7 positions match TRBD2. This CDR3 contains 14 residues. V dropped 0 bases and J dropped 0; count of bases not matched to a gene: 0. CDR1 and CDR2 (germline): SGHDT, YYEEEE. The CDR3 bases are TGTGCCAGCAGCTTGGGCGGGAGCTCCTACGAGCAGTACTTC. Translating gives CASSLGGSSYEQYF.

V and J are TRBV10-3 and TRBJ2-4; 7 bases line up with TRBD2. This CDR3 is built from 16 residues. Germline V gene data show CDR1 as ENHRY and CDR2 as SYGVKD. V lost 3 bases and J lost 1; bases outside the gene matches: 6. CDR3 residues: CAISDGSGYAKNIQYF. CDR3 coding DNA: TGTGCCATCAGTGACGGTAGCGGGTACGCCAAAAACATTCAGTACTTC.

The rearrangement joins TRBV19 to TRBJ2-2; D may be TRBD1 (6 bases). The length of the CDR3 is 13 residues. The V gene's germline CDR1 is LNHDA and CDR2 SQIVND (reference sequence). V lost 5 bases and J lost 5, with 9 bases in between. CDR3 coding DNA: TGTGCCAGTAGTTGGACAGCTACCGGGGAGCTGTTTTTT. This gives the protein CASSWTATGELFF.

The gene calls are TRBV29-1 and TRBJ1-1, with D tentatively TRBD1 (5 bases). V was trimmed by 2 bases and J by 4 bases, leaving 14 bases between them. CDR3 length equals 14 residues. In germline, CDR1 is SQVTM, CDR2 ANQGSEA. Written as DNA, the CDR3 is TGCAGCGTTGAACAGGTCTTCCAGGGCACTGAAGCTTTCTTT. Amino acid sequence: CSVEQVFQGTEAFF.

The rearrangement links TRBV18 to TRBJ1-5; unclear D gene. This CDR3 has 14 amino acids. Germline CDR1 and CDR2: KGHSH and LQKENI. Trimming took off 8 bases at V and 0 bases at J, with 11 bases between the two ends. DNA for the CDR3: TGTGCCAGCCACGAGCGAAATAGCAATCAGCCCCAGCATTTT. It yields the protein CASHERNSNQPQHF.

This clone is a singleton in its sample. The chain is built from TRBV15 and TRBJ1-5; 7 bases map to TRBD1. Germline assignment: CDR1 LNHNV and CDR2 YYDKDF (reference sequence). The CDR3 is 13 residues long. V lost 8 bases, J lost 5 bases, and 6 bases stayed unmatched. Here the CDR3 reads CATARQGDQPQHF. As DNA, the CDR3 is TGTGCCACCGCCAGACAGGGCGATCAGCCCCAGCATTTT.

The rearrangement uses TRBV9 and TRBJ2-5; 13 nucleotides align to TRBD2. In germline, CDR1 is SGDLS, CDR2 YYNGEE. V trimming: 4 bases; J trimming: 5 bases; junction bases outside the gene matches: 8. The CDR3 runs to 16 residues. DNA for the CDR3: TGTGCCAGCAGCCCACGGACTAGCGGGAGTTGGGAGACCCAGTACTTC. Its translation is CASSPRTSGSWETQYF.

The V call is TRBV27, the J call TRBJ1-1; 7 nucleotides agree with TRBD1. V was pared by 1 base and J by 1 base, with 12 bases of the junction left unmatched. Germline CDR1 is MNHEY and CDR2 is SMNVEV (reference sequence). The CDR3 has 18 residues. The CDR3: CASSLFPVGTARNTEAFF. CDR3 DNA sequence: TGTGCCAGCAGTTTATTCCCGGTTGGGACAGCTAGGAACACTGAAGCTTTCTTT.

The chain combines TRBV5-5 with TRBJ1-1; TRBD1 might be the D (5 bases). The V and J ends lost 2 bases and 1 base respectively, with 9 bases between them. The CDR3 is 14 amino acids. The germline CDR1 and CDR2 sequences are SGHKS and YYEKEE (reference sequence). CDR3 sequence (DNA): TGTGCCAGCAGCTTACAGGCTCAGAACACTGAAGCTTTCTTT. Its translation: CASSLQAQNTEAFF. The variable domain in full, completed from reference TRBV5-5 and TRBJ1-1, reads DAGVTQSPTHLIKTRGQQVTLRCSPISGHKSVSWYQQVLGQGPQFIFQYYEKEERGRGNFPDRFSARQFPNYSSELNVNALLLGDSALYLCASSLQAQNTEAFFGQGTRLTVV.

The CDR3 DNA reads TGTGCCAGCAGCTTAGGTGGCGGGGAGACCCAGTACTTC. Translated, it gives CASSLGGGETQYF. This sequence joins TRBV11-2 and TRBJ2-5, with a tentative D call TRBD2 (5 bases). V shed 1 base and J shed 5 bases, with 8 bases lying between them. This CDR3 has 13 amino acids. CDR1 is SGHAT and CDR2 is FQNNGV in the germline V gene.

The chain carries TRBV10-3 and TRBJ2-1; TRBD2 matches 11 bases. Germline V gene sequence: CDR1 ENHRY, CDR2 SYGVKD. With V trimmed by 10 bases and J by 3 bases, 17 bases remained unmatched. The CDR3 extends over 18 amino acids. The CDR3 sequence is CATSTGDSGRAHYNEQFF. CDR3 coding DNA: TGTGCCACCTCCACAGGGGATAGCGGGAGGGCACACTACAATGAGCAGTTCTTC.

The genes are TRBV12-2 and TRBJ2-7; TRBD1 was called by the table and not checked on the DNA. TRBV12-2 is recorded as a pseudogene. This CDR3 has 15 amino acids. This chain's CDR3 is CASRFSTANSYEQYF. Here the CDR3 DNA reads TGTGCAAGTCGCTTTTCGACAGCGAACTCCTACGAGCAGTACTTC.

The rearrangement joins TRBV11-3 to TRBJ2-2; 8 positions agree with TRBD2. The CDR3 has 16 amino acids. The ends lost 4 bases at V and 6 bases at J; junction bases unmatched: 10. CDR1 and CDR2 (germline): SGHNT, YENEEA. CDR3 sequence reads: CASSSYQRERPGELFF. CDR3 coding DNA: TGTGCCAGCAGCTCTTACCAGCGGGAGCGTCCCGGGGAGCTGTTTTTT.

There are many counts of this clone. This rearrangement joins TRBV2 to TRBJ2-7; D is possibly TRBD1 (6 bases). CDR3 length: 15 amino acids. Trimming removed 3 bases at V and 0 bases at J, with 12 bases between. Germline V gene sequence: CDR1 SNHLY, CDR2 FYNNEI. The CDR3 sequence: CASSEGQGISYEQYF. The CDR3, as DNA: TGTGCCAGCAGTGAGGGTCAGGGGATCTCCTACGAGCAGTACTTC. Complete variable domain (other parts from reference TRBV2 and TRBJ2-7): EPEVTQTPSHQVTQMGQEVILRCVPISNHLYFYWYRQILGQKVEFLVSFYNNEISEKSEIFDDQFSVERPDGSNFTLKIRSTKLEDSAMYFCASSEGQGISYEQYFGPGTRLTVT.

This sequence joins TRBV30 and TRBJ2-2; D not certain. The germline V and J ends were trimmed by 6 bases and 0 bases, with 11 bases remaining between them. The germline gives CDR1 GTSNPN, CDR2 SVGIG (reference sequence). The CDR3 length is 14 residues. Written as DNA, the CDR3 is TGTGCCTGTGTGTACCGCGCGAACACCGGGGAGCTGTTTTTT. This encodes CACVYRANTGELFF.

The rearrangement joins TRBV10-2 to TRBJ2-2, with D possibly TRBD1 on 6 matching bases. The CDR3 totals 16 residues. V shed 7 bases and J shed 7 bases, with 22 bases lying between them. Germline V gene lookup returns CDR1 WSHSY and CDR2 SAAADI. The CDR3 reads CASNRDTPTRVGELFF. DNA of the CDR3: TGCGCCAGCAACCGGGACACCCCTACTCGGGTCGGGGAGCTGTTTTTT.

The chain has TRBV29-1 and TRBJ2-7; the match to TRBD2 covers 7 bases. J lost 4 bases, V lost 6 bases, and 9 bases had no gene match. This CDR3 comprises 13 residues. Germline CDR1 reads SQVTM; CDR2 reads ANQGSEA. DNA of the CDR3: TGCAGCGTCCTGGGAGGGCCAGATTACGAGCAGTACTTC. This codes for CSVLGGPDYEQYF.